These 6 T cell receptor beta chains were sequenced from one sample in a study of prognosis after radiotherapy for stage I lung cancer. Amplification of the TCR beta CDR3 (from genomic DNA) was done by two-round multiplex PCR. Primers (each specific to one TRBV or TRBJ gene) were used in first-round PCR. MiXCR, applied by TCRdb to the multiplex PCR reads, yields one record per CDR3 protein. This sample has 15,000 to 25,000 distinct CDR3 sequences, with around 24% found just once. This specimen was PBMCs, taken before or after stereotactic body radiation therapy (not recorded which). Receptors were obtained from a donor aged 50 or older with non-small cell lung cancer.

This clonotype showed up many times. The V gene is TRBV20-1, the J gene TRBJ2-7; 9 bases map to TRBD2. Germline CDR1 is DFQATT and CDR2 is SNEGSKA (reference sequence). Unmatched junction bases numbered 9, after V lost 3 bases and J lost 3 bases. CDR3 length: 15 amino acids. CDR3 protein: CSASDKGLANYEQYF. In DNA, the CDR3 is TGCAGTGCTAGCGATAAAGGACTAGCGAACTACGAGCAGTACTTC.

Concerning this clonotype: The CDR3 carries no conserved terminal phenylalanine or tryptophan, so it likely arises from a read error. The rearrangement joins TRBV28 to TRBJ2-5; D gene ambiguous. Germline loops: CDR1 MDHEN, CDR2 SYDVKM. The length of the CDR3 is 13 residues. V was cut by 6 bases and J by 5 bases, with 13 bases left in between. The CDR3 nucleotides are TGTGCCAGCAGAAATCCTTACCTGGAGACCCAGTACCTC. Translation gives CASRNPYLETQYL.

This clonotype appeared many times. The chain recombines TRBV30 with TRBJ2-7; 7 nucleotides agree with TRBD1. V dropped 4 bases and J dropped 2; count of bases not matched to a gene: 8. The CDR3 totals 14 residues. Germline-derived CDR1 and CDR2 are GTSNPN and SVGIG (reference sequence). The CDR3 DNA sequence: TGTGCCTGGACAACCGACAGGGAGCCCTACGAGCAGTACTTC. This encodes CAWTTDREPYEQYF.

In the case of this clonotype: A clone one base away is much larger, so this may be a read error. V gene TRBV6-2 or TRBV6-3 combines with J gene TRBJ2-1, with 8 bases fitting TRBD1. The CDR3 consists of 13 residues. The V gene's germline CDR1 is MNHEY and CDR2 SVGEGT. CDR3 sequence: CASSGQAYNELFF. In nucleotides, the CDR3 is TGTGCCAGCTCGGGACAGGCCTACAATGAGCTGTTCTTC.

This clonotype was recorded many times. The chain uses TRBV7-2 and TRBJ2-7; TRBD2 matches at 8 bases. Trimming cost V 7 bases and J 5 bases; bases outside gene matches: 4. Germline CDR1 is SGHTA and CDR2 is FQGNSA. The CDR3 has 12 residues. The CDR3 loop reads CASNNGGDEQYF. Written as DNA, the CDR3 is TGTGCCAGCAATAACGGGGGGGACGAGCAGTACTTC. The whole variable domain, filled in from reference TRBV7-2 and TRBJ2-7, reads GAGVSQSPSNKVTEKGKDVELRCDPISGHTALYWYRQSLGQGLEFLIYFQGNSAPDKSGLPSDRFSAERTGGSVSTLTIQRTQQEDSAVYLCASNNGGDEQYFGPGTRLTVT.

The table lists this clonotype with many counts. The chain recombines TRBV19 with TRBJ2-1, with D uncertain. V gave up 9 bases and J gave up 7 bases, with 25 bases separating them. The CDR3 consists of 16 residues. CDR1 is LNHDA, CDR2 SQIVND, per germline (reference sequence). CDR3 loop: CASQPRSSGLGNEQFF. CDR3 coding DNA: TGTGCCAGCCAACCGAGGTCATCGGGCTTGGGGAATGAGCAGTTCTTC.